Each of the 15 T cell receptor beta chains below was sequenced from the same sample in a study of cytomegalovirus exposure and HLA in healthy donors. It was with 60 Vbeta and 13 Jbeta primers that the PCR ran. Sequenced by immunoSEQ multiplex PCR; TCRdb stores in-frame clones only, minus some. Altogether over 130,000 clones are present, more than 65% being singletons, with the ten largest covering roughly 6%. Sequences were obtained from PBMCs. These receptors all stem from a man aged 50-60 years in good health and CMV-seropositive.

V gene TRBV10-2 combines with J gene TRBJ2-7; 10 nucleotides align to TRBD2. The germline gives CDR1 WSHSY, CDR2 SAAADI. This CDR3 has 18 residues. With 4 bases clipped from V and 5 bases from J, the junction kept 17 bases outside the gene matches. The CDR3 nucleotides read TGCGCCAGCAGTGGCCAGCGGGAGGGCCTGGTGCCTAATGACGAGCAGTACTTC. This sequence encodes CASSGQREGLVPNDEQYF.

The chain is built from TRBV11-3 and TRBJ2-3; 8 bases fit TRBD2. The CDR3 length is 13 residues. J was trimmed by 8 bases and V by 2 bases; bases with no gene match: 3. Per germline, CDR1 SGHNT and CDR2 YENEEA. CDR3 DNA: TGTGCCAGCAGCTTAACTAGCGGTTCTACGCAGTATTTT. Encoded protein: CASSLTSGSTQYF.

The gene calls are TRBV4-1 and TRBJ2-3, with D maybe TRBD2 (6 bases). The CDR3 loop spans 15 amino acids. CDR1 and CDR2 from the germline V gene are MGHRA and YSYEKL. The V end was cut by 0 bases, the J end by 2 bases, with 9 bases between. DNA for the CDR3: TGCGCCAGCAGCCAAGATGGGGGGATCACAGATACGCAGTATTTT. Translated, it gives CASSQDGGITDTQYF.

The chain links TRBV6-1 to TRBJ1-2, with TRBD1 identical over 9 bases. Germline V lookup: CDR1 MNHNS, CDR2 SASEGT. J gave up 4 bases and V 1 base, and 7 bases lay outside the gene matches. The CDR3 length is 16 residues. The CDR3 reads CASSEEGQGGIYGYTF. The CDR3 bases are TGTGCCAGCAGTGAAGAGGGACAGGGAGGTATCTATGGCTACACCTTC.

The chain links TRBV28 to TRBJ2-5; TRBD1 matches at 11 bases. The J call may be in error: the DNA end matches TRBJ2-7 better. The CDR3 spans 14 residues. Germline values: CDR1 MDHEN, CDR2 SYDVKM. The CDR3 region is CASSEGTGGYEQYF. The CDR3 DNA reads as TGTGCCAGCAGTGAAGGGACAGGGGGCTACGAGCAGTACTTC.

CDR3 protein: CASSLFTEQETQYF. CDR3 sequence (DNA): TGCGCCAGCAGCTTGTTCACAGAGCAAGAGACCCAGTACTTC. V usage is TRBV5-1 and J usage is TRBJ2-5; D call uncertain. The CDR3 totals 14 residues. Trimming took off 1 base at V and 2 bases at J, with 9 bases between the two ends. In germline, CDR1 is SGHRS, CDR2 YFSETQ.

This chain joins TRBV7-3 and TRBJ2-2, with D maybe TRBD1 (6 bases). Trimming cost V 2 bases and J 4 bases, with 14 bases left between them. CDR3 size: 16 residues. CDR1 is SGHTA, CDR2 FQGTGA, per germline. CDR3 amino acids: CASSLQQGWSTGELFF. The CDR3 DNA is TGTGCCAGCAGCTTACAACAGGGTTGGAGCACCGGGGAGCTGTTTTTT. The full variable domain, in which reference TRBV7-3 and TRBJ2-2 provide the parts outside the CDR3, is GAGVSQTPSNKVTEKGKYVELRCDPISGHTALYWYRQSLGQGPEFLIYFQGTGAADDSGLPNDRFFAVRPEGSVSTLKIQRTERGDSAVYLCASSLQQGWSTGELFFGEGSRLTVL.

The J gene is TRBJ2-7, the V gene TRBV6-1; the D is unclear. Trimming shortened V by 1 base and J by 3 bases, and 13 bases separated the two germline ends. This CDR3 is built from 15 residues. CDR1 and CDR2 from the germline V gene are MNHNS and SASEGT. The CDR3 is CASSEDVQRIYEQYF. DNA for the CDR3: TGTGCCAGCAGTGAAGATGTACAGAGAATCTACGAGCAGTACTTC.

The J gene is TRBJ1-2, the V gene TRBV7-8; 7 bases match TRBD1. V shed 4 bases and J 7 bases; nucleotides not matched to a gene: 9. The germline gives CDR1 SGHVS, CDR2 FQNEAQ. This CDR3 comprises 14 residues. The CDR3 sequence: CASSYSRQGGGYTF. As DNA, the CDR3 is TGTGCCAGCAGCTACTCAAGACAGGGCGGTGGCTACACCTTC. Complete variable domain (other parts from reference TRBV7-8 and TRBJ1-2): GAGVSQSPRYKVAKRGQDVALRCDPISGHVSLFWYQQALGQGPEFLTYFQNEAQLDKSGLPSDRFFAERPEGSVSTLKIQRTQQEDSAVYLCASSYSRQGGGYTFGSGTRLTVV.

The chain carries TRBV5-5 and TRBJ2-7, with 11 bases lining up with TRBD2. J was trimmed by 3 bases and V by 0 bases; bases with no gene match: 8. Germline CDR1 and CDR2: SGHKS and YYEKEE (reference sequence). The CDR3 is made up of 17 amino acids. DNA for the CDR3: TGTGCCAGCAGCTTGGCGGTTCCAGGGACTAGCGGCTACGAGCAGTACTTC. Protein product: CASSLAVPGTSGYEQYF.

The CDR3 sequence is CASTLRQGNTEAFF. The CDR3 DNA follows: TGTGCCAGCACCCTCAGGCAGGGAAACACTGAAGCTTTCTTT. This rearrangement joins TRBV2 to TRBJ1-1, with D possibly matching TRBD1 (5 bases). Germline CDR1 and CDR2: SNHLY and FYNNEI. The length of the CDR3 is 14 residues. Trimming removed 7 bases from V and 2 bases from J, with 14 bases in between. Full variable domain (rest looked up from reference TRBV2 and TRBJ1-1): EPEVTQTPSHQVTQMGQEVILRCVPISNHLYFYWYRQILGQKVEFLVSFYNNEISEKSEIFDDQFSVERPDGSNFTLKIRSTKLEDSAMYFCASTLRQGNTEAFFGQGTRLTVV.

The chain couples TRBV5-1 to TRBJ1-4; weak D call: TRBD1 (5 bases). This CDR3 is built from 16 residues. Trimming shortened V by 4 bases and J by 7 bases, and 20 bases separated the two germline ends. Germline V gene sequence: CDR1 SGHRS, CDR2 YFSETQ. In nucleotides, the CDR3 is TGCGCCAGCAGCCCGGGTGATAAGGGGCGCGGTGAAAAACTGTTTTTT. This gives the protein CASSPGDKGRGEKLFF. The full variable domain, in which reference TRBV5-1 and TRBJ1-4 provide the parts outside the CDR3, is KAGVTQTPRYLIKTRGQQVTLSCSPISGHRSVSWYQQTPGQGLQFLFEYFSETQRNKGNFPGRFSGRQFSNSRSEMNVSTLELGDSALYLCASSPGDKGRGEKLFFGSGTQLSVL.

The V gene is TRBV5-1, the J gene TRBJ2-5; the match to TRBD2 covers 14 bases. Germline V gives CDR1 SGHRS, CDR2 YFSETQ. V lost 4 bases, J lost 2 bases, and 4 bases stayed unmatched. This CDR3 is 16 amino acids long. The CDR3 bases are TGCGCCAGCAGCGCTGGGACTAGCGGGGGTCAAGAGACCCAGTACTTC. This codes for CASSAGTSGGQETQYF.

The chain uses TRBV5-1 and TRBJ2-5; 7 nucleotides line up with TRBD2. The CDR3 totals 13 residues. CDR1 is SGHRS and CDR2 is YFSETQ in the germline V gene. V was clipped by 7 bases and J by 4 bases; unmatched bases: 7. The CDR3 region has the DNA TGCGCCAGCGCTTTCCGGGAGGCAGAGACCCAGTACTTC. It encodes CASAFREAETQYF.

The rearrangement links TRBV28 to TRBJ2-7; TRBD2 agrees at 9 bases. Germline loops: CDR1 MDHEN, CDR2 SYDVKM. The V and J ends lost 0 bases and 5 bases, in that order; junction bases with no gene match: 5. This CDR3 is built from 15 residues. The CDR3 DNA follows: TGTGCCAGCAGTTTATGGCGGGAGGGCCAGGACGAGCAGTACTTC. This encodes CASSLWREGQDEQYF.